The 28 T cell receptor beta chains given below trace back to one sample, sequenced in a study of Graves' ophthalmopathy and Graves' hyperthyroidism. RNA served as the template for amplifying TCR beta CDR3 regions. HTBI primers primed a first-round RT-PCR, and a second-round multiplex PCR followed. MiXCR, applied by TCRdb to the multiplex PCR reads, yields one record per CDR3 protein. The sample yields hundreds of thousands of distinct CDR3 sequences, approximately 39% seen once. Sequencing was performed on peripheral blood. These receptors came from an adult man with Graves' ophthalmopathy.

The rearrangement links TRBV4-3 to TRBJ2-7, with 10 bases fitting TRBD1. Germline CDR1 is LGHNA and CDR2 is YSLEER. J was trimmed by 7 bases and V by 6 bases; bases with no gene match: 15. This CDR3 is 16 amino acids long. Here the CDR3 reads CASRLIPGQGYNEQYF. The DNA of the CDR3 is TGCGCCAGCAGGCTTATACCGGGACAGGGGTACAATGAGCAGTACTTC.

J is TRBJ2-5 and V is TRBV3-1; D is perhaps TRBD2 (5 bases). CDR3 length: 14 residues. Trimming stripped 2 bases from V and 2 bases from J, with 9 bases between. Germline CDR1 reads LGHDT; CDR2 reads YNNKEL (reference sequence). DNA of the CDR3: TGTGCCAGCAGCCAAAGCGGACCGCAAGAGACCCAGTACTTC. Protein product: CASSQSGPQETQYF.

This sequence joins TRBV20-1 and TRBJ1-1, with D uncertain. The CDR3 has 15 amino acids. The V and J ends lost 3 bases and 6 bases respectively, with 20 bases between them. CDR1 and CDR2 (germline): DFQATT, SNEGSKA (reference sequence). CDR3 loop: CSASRQDSVFSEAFF. The CDR3 region has the DNA TGCAGTGCTAGTCGCCAGGATTCGGTCTTCTCTGAAGCTTTCTTT.

This chain joins TRBV2 and TRBJ1-6; TRBD1 matches at 11 bases. The J segment lost 8 bases and the V segment lost 9 bases, leaving 9 bases of the junction unmatched. This CDR3 is 15 amino acids long. Germline CDR1 SNHLY, CDR2 FYNNEI. This chain's CDR3 is CASEGPGQGDSPLHF. CDR3 nucleotide sequence: TGTGCCAGTGAGGGACCGGGACAGGGGGATTCACCCCTCCACTTT.

This clonotype was counted only a few times. A read error may explain this, as a much larger clone is one base away. The V call is TRBV20-1, the J call TRBJ1-3, with unresolved D. The length of the CDR3 is 13 residues. Germline values: CDR1 DFQATT, CDR2 SNEGSKA (reference sequence). CDR3 in DNA: TGCAGCGCCCTCATGTTTTCTGGAAACACCATATATTTT. Protein: CSALMFSGNTIYF.

This clonotype is a singleton in its sample. The chain has TRBV19 and TRBJ2-7; 8 bases are shared with TRBD2. The germline V gene has CDR1 LNHDA and CDR2 SQIVND (reference sequence). This CDR3 has 13 amino acids. V gave up 5 bases and J gave up 6 bases; unmatched junction bases: 6. The CDR3, as DNA: TGTGCCAGTAGTCGCGGGACTAGAGGCGAGCAGTACTTC. This gives the protein CASSRGTRGEQYF.

This clonotype was seen a few times. The chain couples TRBV10-3 to TRBJ2-2; perhaps TRBD1 as D (5 bases). Trimming took off 0 bases at V and 3 bases at J, with 11 bases between the two ends. Looked up from germline, CDR1 is ENHRY and CDR2 is SYGVKD. The CDR3 extends over 16 amino acids. The CDR3 sequence: CAISESSQGDTGELFF. CDR3 coding DNA: TGTGCCATCAGTGAGTCGAGTCAGGGTGACACCGGGGAGCTGTTTTTT.

This clonotype came up once. The chain carries TRBV6-9 and TRBJ1-4, with D perhaps TRBD1 (5 bases). Deletions cut 4 bases from V and 10 bases from J, with 16 bases between. CDR3 length equals 14 residues. CDR1 is MNHGY and CDR2 is SVAAGI in the germline V gene. The CDR3 loop is CASSLGERGGKLFF. DNA for the CDR3: TGTGCCAGCAGTTTAGGGGAACGGGGTGGAAAACTGTTTTTT.

This clonotype was seen many times. The chain combines TRBV25-1 with TRBJ1-2, with 7 bases identical to TRBD1. The trim removed 3 bases at V and 4 bases at J, leaving 8 bases unmatched. In germline, CDR1 is MGHDK, CDR2 SYGVNS. The CDR3 has 15 amino acids. CDR3 residues: CASSDPTGSIYGYTF. The CDR3 DNA sequence: TGTGCCAGCAGTGACCCGACAGGGTCCATCTATGGCTACACCTTC.

Written as DNA, the CDR3 is TGTGCCAGCAGTGAAAATATTAGGGTCGGGAACTATGGCTACACCTTC. It encodes CASSENIRVGNYGYTF. This chain joins TRBV6-1 and TRBJ1-2, with D unclear. The V end lost 2 bases, the J end lost 2 bases, and 15 bases lay between the germline ends. This CDR3 contains 16 residues. The germline CDR1 and CDR2 sequences are MNHNS and SASEGT.

This clonotype has a handful of counts. V usage is TRBV30 and J usage is TRBJ1-5; 8 nucleotides line up with TRBD1. Trimming cost V 3 bases and J 7 bases; bases outside gene matches: 5. The CDR3 covers 13 residues. Germline V gene lookup returns CDR1 GTSNPN and CDR2 SVGIG (reference sequence). The CDR3 coding sequence is TGTGCCTGGAGCTGGACAGGGAAACAGCCCCAGCATTTT. Protein product: CAWSWTGKQPQHF.

This clonotype was recorded at least ten times. The chain has TRBV7-9 and TRBJ1-1; D call uncertain. This CDR3 is 15 amino acids long. The germline V and J ends were trimmed by 5 bases and 0 bases, with 13 bases remaining between them. The germline V gene encodes CDR1 SEHNR and CDR2 FQNEAQ (reference sequence). The CDR3 bases are TGTGCCAGCAGCGCTGTCTCGCAAATGAACACTGAAGCTTTCTTT. Its protein product is CASSAVSQMNTEAFF.

This clonotype has only a few counts. The chain links TRBV19 to TRBJ1-4; D gene unclear. Germline V gives CDR1 LNHDA, CDR2 SQIVND (reference sequence). V was pared by 1 base and J by 0 bases, with 3 bases between. The CDR3 has 14 residues. Written as DNA, the CDR3 is TGTGCCAGTAGTATAGCCGCAACTAATGAAAAACTGTTTTTT. Translation gives CASSIAATNEKLFF. The variable domain in full, completed from reference TRBV19 and TRBJ1-4, reads DGGITQSPKYLFRKEGQNVTLSCEQNLNHDAMYWYRQDPGQGLRLIYYSQIVNDFQKGDIAEGYSVSREKKESFPLTVTSAQKNPTAFYLCASSIAATNEKLFFGSGTQLSVL.

The V and J genes are TRBV10-3 and TRBJ1-5; TRBD1 matches 9 bases. Germline V lookup: CDR1 ENHRY, CDR2 SYGVKD. This CDR3 comprises 15 residues. J was trimmed by 3 bases and V by 10 bases; bases with no gene match: 10. Here the CDR3 DNA reads TGTGCCAGCAGCCGGGACAGGGAGGACAATCAGCCCCAGCATTTT. Encoded protein: CASSRDREDNQPQHF.

This chain joins TRBV7-9 and TRBJ2-2, with D possibly matching TRBD1 (5 bases). Germline-derived CDR1 and CDR2 are SEHNR and FQNEAQ (reference sequence). CDR3 size: 16 residues. V lost 5 bases and J lost 9, with 22 bases in between. CDR3 loop: CASSTRQGEQSWELFF. For the CDR3, the DNA is TGTGCCAGCAGCACCCGGCAGGGTGAACAATCATGGGAGCTGTTTTTT.

The rearrangement links TRBV7-8 to TRBJ2-5, with 8 nucleotides matching TRBD2. The CDR3 spans 15 residues. Germline V gene lookup returns CDR1 SGHVS and CDR2 FQNEAQ. Trimming at V came to 5 bases and at J to 4 bases, leaving 9 bases not matched to a gene. The CDR3 DNA follows: TGTGCCAGCAGCCAAGAAGGCGGGGGGCCAGAGACCCAGTACTTC. It translates to CASSQEGGGPETQYF.

This chain uses TRBV5-1 with TRBJ1-1; tentative D call: TRBD1 (5 bases). Between the trimmed V and J ends, which lost 5 bases and 4 bases, there was a span of 12 bases. The CDR3 is 13 residues long. Germline lookup yields CDR1 SGHRS and CDR2 YFSETQ. CDR3 sequence (DNA): TGCGCCAGCAGAACTGGGGGTCCCACTGAAGCTTTCTTT. Encoded protein: CASRTGGPTEAFF.

With regard to this clonotype: Since no conserved phenylalanine or tryptophan closes the CDR3, a read error is the likely cause. The rearrangement joins TRBV9 to TRBJ1-1; a possible D gene is TRBD1 (5 bases). The CDR3 consists of 14 residues. CDR1 and CDR2 from the germline V gene are SGDLS and YYNGEE. The ends were cut back, 4 bases at V and 7 bases at J, with 17 bases in the middle. The CDR3 spells CASSTTGGSNEAFY. Written as DNA, the CDR3 is TGTGCCAGCAGCACCACCGGGGGTAGCAATGAAGCTTTCTAT.

The chain employs TRBV2 and TRBJ2-7; no clear D gene. This CDR3 has 16 residues. Germline V lookup: CDR1 SNHLY, CDR2 FYNNEI. The ends were cut back, 6 bases at V and 3 bases at J, with 21 bases in the middle. The CDR3 is CASSSKQRYRSYEQYF. CDR3 bases: TGTGCCAGCAGCTCTAAACAAAGGTATAGGAGCTACGAGCAGTACTTC.

A remark on this clonotype: A much larger clonotype is one base distant, so this may be a read error. The rearrangement uses TRBV4-2 and TRBJ1-5; D uncertain. Germline V gene lookup returns CDR1 LGHNA and CDR2 YNFKEQ. The CDR3 loop spans 15 amino acids. V was shortened by 0 bases and J by 1 base, with 7 bases between the two germline ends. CDR3 in DNA: TGTGCCAGCAGCCAAGATCACCCCAGCAATCAGCCCCAGCATTTT. It encodes CASSQDHPSNQPQHF.

This clonotype showed up many times. This may be a read error: a much more frequent sequence differs by one nucleotide. The V and J genes are TRBV2 and TRBJ1-2; D gene unclear. The CDR3 is made up of 13 amino acids. Per the germline V gene, CDR1 is SNHLY and CDR2 is FYNNEI. V was clipped by 6 bases and J by 2 bases, with 10 bases between them. In nucleotides, the CDR3 is TGTGCCAGCAGCGTAGCAGAGAACTATGGCTACACCTTC. Encoded protein: CASSVAENYGYTF.

This clonotype was observed at least ten times. The junction departs from germline at one end; a sequencing error may be responsible. The chain carries TRBV10-3 and TRBJ2-7, with TRBD1 identical over 7 bases. The CDR3 runs to 11 residues. Germline V gives CDR1 ENHRY, CDR2 SYGVKD. The CDR3 reads CAISEFQGVSF. CDR3 in DNA: TGTGCCATCAGTGAATTTCAGGGGGTGTCCTTC.

The chain recombines TRBV9 with TRBJ1-1; possibly TRBD1 for D (5 bases). This CDR3 has 15 residues. V shed 4 bases and J shed 4 bases, with 17 bases lying between them. CDR1 and CDR2 (germline): SGDLS, YYNGEE. The CDR3 sequence: CASSPMAPGGTEAFF. CDR3 coding DNA: TGTGCCAGCAGCCCCATGGCCCCCGGGGGCACTGAAGCTTTCTTT.

For this clonotype: Being one base from a much bigger clone, this may be a read error. The chain carries TRBV7-2 and TRBJ1-2; possibly TRBD1 for D (6 bases). From germline, CDR1 is SGHTA and CDR2 FQGNSA. This CDR3 spans 15 amino acids. Deletions cut 5 bases from V and 6 bases from J, with 19 bases between. CDR3 residues: CASSQEGAGEDGYTF. CDR3 nucleotide sequence: TGTGCCAGCAGCCAAGAAGGTGCAGGGGAGGATGGCTACACCTTC.

About this clonotype itself: The missing conserved phenylalanine or tryptophan at the end of this CDR3 makes a read error likely. The chain joins TRBV5-8 to TRBJ1-1, with 9 positions matching TRBD1. The CDR3 is 16 residues long. In germline, CDR1 is SGHTS, CDR2 YDEGEE. Unmatched junction bases numbered 9, after V lost 2 bases and J lost 4 bases. The CDR3, as DNA: TGTGCCAGCAGCTTATCGGGACAGGGCGGAGGCACTGAAGCTTTCTCT. Its protein product is CASSLSGQGGGTEAFS.

This clonotype has ten or more counts. At one boundary the junction diverges from the germline segment, which might be a read error. This chain connects TRBV10-3 to TRBJ1-5, with D unclear. The CDR3 is made up of 16 amino acids. The germline CDR1 and CDR2 sequences are ENHRY and SYGVKD. CDR3 nucleotide sequence: TGTGCCAGCAGTGAAGTTCTCGGACGAAACAATCAGCCCCAGCATTTT. Amino acids: CASSEVLGRNNQPQHF.

This clonotype was detected ten times or more. V gene TRBV3-1 combines with J gene TRBJ1-4; the D gene is possibly TRBD1 (6 bases). V lost 6 bases and J 3 bases, leaving 14 bases between the germline ends. The CDR3 has 15 residues. Germline-derived CDR1 and CDR2 are LGHDT and YNNKEL (reference sequence). The CDR3 coding sequence is TGTGCCAGCAGTATGCTGACAGGACCTAATGAAAAACTGTTTTTT. Translating it yields CASSMLTGPNEKLFF.

The V gene is TRBV10-2, the J gene TRBJ1-2, with no clear D. Germline values: CDR1 WSHSY, CDR2 SAAADI. The V gene lost 6 bases and the J gene lost 6 bases, with 14 bases spanning the gap. The CDR3 has 13 residues. DNA for the CDR3: TGCGCCAGCAGCTTGCAGGACTGCCATGGCTACACCTTC. Residues: CASSLQDCHGYTF.